A single sample is the source of the 3 T cell receptor delta chains below, sequenced in a study of gamma-delta chains in newborns, infants, children. TCRdb processed the reads again with the CATT caller. The sample carries more than 6,000 delta-chain clones, about 11% recorded once. Sequenced sample: blood. Every receptor here comes from a child who was a newborn, infant or young child, either healthy, febrile or measles-vaccinated (not recorded which).

This clone appeared a few times. A much larger clone differs from this one at a single base, so this may be a read error. The gene calls are TRDV2 and TRDJ1; 8 bases match TRDD3. CDR3 length equals 18 residues. The germline V gene encodes CDR1 GEAIGNYY and CDR2 EKD. J gave up 0 bases and V 3 bases, and 14 bases lay outside the gene matches. This CDR3 is CACDSIPGDKRDTDKLIF. The CDR3 bases are TGTGCCTGTGACTCCATACCGGGGGATAAAAGGGACACCGATAAACTCATCTTT.

This chain connects TRDV1 to TRDJ1, with TRDD3 matching 9 bases. This CDR3 contains 20 residues. V gave up 4 bases and J gave up 7 bases; unmatched junction bases: 25. Per germline, CDR1 TSWWSYY and CDR2 QGS. The CDR3 sequence: CALGGRAWKPGGWLLSKLIF. The CDR3 DNA follows: TGTGCTCTTGGGGGACGGGCCTGGAAACCTGGGGGATGGCTCTTAAGTAAACTCATCTTT.

The chain recombines TRDV2 with TRDJ1; D is perhaps TRDD3 (5 bases). Germline V gene data show CDR1 as GEAIGNYY and CDR2 as EKD. The V end was cut by 0 bases, the J end by 0 bases, with 22 bases between. The CDR3 loop spans 19 amino acids. CDR3 in amino acids: CACDTVLSGAPAYTDKLIF. In nucleotides, the CDR3 is TGTGCCTGTGACACCGTACTTTCGGGGGCCCCTGCGTACACCGATAAACTCATCTTT.